The next 9 T cell receptor beta chains were all read from a single sample in a study of beta chain features in type 1 diabetes. Study observations and caveats: TCRB CDR3s were moderately but significantly shorter in Type 1 diabetes patients in all four CD4+ subsets.

All of the isolated RNA was reverse transcribed, so expressed TCRB transcripts were sequenced. Generated by immunoSEQ multiplex PCR, the TCRdb table keeps only in-frame clones and is missing some. The table includes over 300,000 clones, over 7% detected once. What these receptors recognize is not known. Sequencing used central memory CD4+ T cells from blood. The receptor source for this set is a man between 25 and 39 years old with type 1 diabetes.

This clone has a handful of counts. This chain links TRBV2 with TRBJ1-5, with 10 nucleotides matching TRBD1. CDR3 length: 15 amino acids. The V gene end was trimmed by 8 bases and the J gene end by 1 base; junction bases not matched to a gene: 5. CDR1 and CDR2 from the germline V gene are SNHLY and FYNNEI. In nucleotides, the CDR3 is TGTGCCAGCGGACAGGGGGGCTTGAGCAATCAGCCCCAGCATTTT. Its translation: CASGQGGLSNQPQHF. Combining the CDR3 with reference TRBV2 and TRBJ1-5 gives the whole variable domain EPEVTQTPSHQVTQMGQEVILRCVPISNHLYFYWYRQILGQKVEFLVSFYNNEISEKSEIFDDQFSVERPDGSNFTLKIRSTKLEDSAMYFCASGQGGLSNQPQHFGDGTRLSIL.

The gene calls are TRBV30 and TRBJ2-3, with TRBD2 matching over 14 bases. V lost 4 bases to trimming and J lost 4 bases; unmatched junction nucleotides: 4. The CDR3 sequence is 15 residues long. Germline V gene data show CDR1 as GTSNPN and CDR2 as SVGIG (reference sequence). CDR3 sequence: CAWTRTSGGPDTQYF. The CDR3, as DNA: TGTGCCTGGACCCGGACTAGCGGGGGGCCAGATACGCAGTATTTT.

This clone was observed many times. The rearrangement joins TRBV2 to TRBJ1-1; TRBD1 might be the D (6 bases). Looked up from germline, CDR1 is SNHLY and CDR2 is FYNNEI. V lost 7 bases, J lost 1 base, and 16 bases lay in between. The CDR3 loop spans 15 amino acids. As DNA, the CDR3 is TGTGCCAGCAAACCCTTGGGGGGCCGGAACACTGAAGCTTTCTTT. Translating it yields CASKPLGGRNTEAFF.

In this sample, this clone turned up many times. The CDR3 DNA is TGCAGCGTTCAGCGGGGGTCTTACAATGAGCAGTTCTTC. Protein: CSVQRGSYNEQFF. V usage is TRBV29-1 and J usage is TRBJ2-1, with 8 bases fitting TRBD2. V was clipped by 5 bases and J by 4 bases; unmatched bases: 4. The CDR3 spans 13 residues. Germline CDR1 SQVTM, CDR2 ANQGSEA.

This clone turned up a few times. The rearrangement links TRBV29-1 to TRBJ2-5, with a possible D match to TRBD1 (5 bases). Germline loops: CDR1 SQVTM, CDR2 ANQGSEA. Trimming took off 4 bases at V and 9 bases at J, with 15 bases between the two ends. This CDR3 is 12 amino acids long. This CDR3 is CSVAPPGSAQYF. The CDR3 region has the DNA TGCAGCGTTGCGCCCCCAGGGTCGGCCCAGTACTTC.

This chain uses TRBV5-4 with TRBJ1-1; 7 bases are shared with TRBD1. The length of the CDR3 is 15 residues. The ends lost 0 bases at V and 11 bases at J; junction bases unmatched: 13. Germline CDR1 SGHNT, CDR2 YYREEE (reference sequence). For the CDR3, the DNA is TGTGCCAGCAGCTTGGAGGGGGCAGCAGGGAGGTTGGCTTTCTTT. Amino acid sequence: CASSLEGAAGRLAFF.

The chain combines TRBV4-2 with TRBJ1-5; the D gene is possibly TRBD1 (5 bases). Looked up from germline, CDR1 is LGHNA and CDR2 is YNFKEQ. This CDR3 has 14 residues. V was clipped by 0 bases and J by 7 bases, with 10 bases between them. CDR3 amino acids: CASSQDEGQQPQHF. The CDR3 nucleotides are TGTGCCAGCAGCCAAGATGAGGGGCAGCAGCCCCAGCATTTT.

This clone came up many times. The rearrangement links TRBV10-3 to TRBJ1-3; D perhaps matches TRBD1 (5 bases). From germline, CDR1 is ENHRY and CDR2 SYGVKD. The CDR3 contains 13 residues. V lost 6 bases and J lost 1, with 7 bases in between. The CDR3 DNA reads as TGTGCCATCAGCGGGGGTTCTGGAAACACCATATATTTT. This translates into CAISGGSGNTIYF.

This clone has more than one count but fewer than ten. The rearrangement links TRBV27 to TRBJ2-5; 8 bases line up with TRBD2. This CDR3 comprises 13 residues. Trimming removed 6 bases from V and 6 bases from J; junction bases left unmatched: 6. Germline CDR1 MNHEY, CDR2 SMNVEV (reference sequence). This CDR3 is CASSLSGVKTQYF. The CDR3 nucleotides read TGTGCCAGCAGCCTTAGCGGGGTAAAGACCCAGTACTTC.